This note documents a single T cell receptor (beta chain) sequence. This specimen belongs to a study of blood T cell repertoires in COVID-19. Using immunoSEQ multiplex PCR, the repertoire was profiled, and TCRdb retains in-frame clones only, with some absent. The sample yields fewer than 85,000 clones, under 80% seen once. The CDR3 runs to 18 residues. Germline trimming cut 4 bases from V and 2 bases from J; bases unmatched to any gene: 6. Looked up from germline, CDR1 is LGHNA and CDR2 is YSLEER. The V gene is TRBV4-3, the J gene TRBJ2-3, with 16 bases that match TRBD2. This clonotype was obtained from a woman older than 75 with active or convalescent COVID-19. The sequenced material came from peripheral blood. CDR3 DNA sequence: TGCGCCAGCAGCCGGGGACTAGCGGGGGGGCCCCACACAGATACGCAGTATTTT. Residues: CASSRGLAGGPHTDTQYF.